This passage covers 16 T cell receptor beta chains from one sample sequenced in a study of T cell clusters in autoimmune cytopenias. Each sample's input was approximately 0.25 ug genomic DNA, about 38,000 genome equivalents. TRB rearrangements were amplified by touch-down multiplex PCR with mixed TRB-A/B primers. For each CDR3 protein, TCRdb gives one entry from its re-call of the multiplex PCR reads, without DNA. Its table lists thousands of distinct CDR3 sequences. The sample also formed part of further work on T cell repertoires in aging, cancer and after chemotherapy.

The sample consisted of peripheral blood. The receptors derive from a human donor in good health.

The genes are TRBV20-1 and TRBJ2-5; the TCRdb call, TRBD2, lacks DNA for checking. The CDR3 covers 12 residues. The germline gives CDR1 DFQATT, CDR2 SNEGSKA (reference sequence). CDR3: CSGLAVQETQYF.

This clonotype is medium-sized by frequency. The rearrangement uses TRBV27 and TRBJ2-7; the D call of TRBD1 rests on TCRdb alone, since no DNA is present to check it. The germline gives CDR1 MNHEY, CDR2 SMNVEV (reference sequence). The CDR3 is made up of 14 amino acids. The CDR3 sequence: CATSGPEDSYEQYF.

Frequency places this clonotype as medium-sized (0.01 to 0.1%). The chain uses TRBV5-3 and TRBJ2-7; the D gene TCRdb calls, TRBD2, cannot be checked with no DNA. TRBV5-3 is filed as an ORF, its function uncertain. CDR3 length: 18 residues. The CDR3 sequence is CARSSMSRLGGRSYEQYF.

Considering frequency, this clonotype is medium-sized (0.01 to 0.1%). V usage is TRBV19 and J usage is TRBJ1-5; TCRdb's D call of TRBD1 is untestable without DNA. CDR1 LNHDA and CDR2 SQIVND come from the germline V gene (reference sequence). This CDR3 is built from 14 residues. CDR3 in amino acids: CASSIGAGPQPQHF.

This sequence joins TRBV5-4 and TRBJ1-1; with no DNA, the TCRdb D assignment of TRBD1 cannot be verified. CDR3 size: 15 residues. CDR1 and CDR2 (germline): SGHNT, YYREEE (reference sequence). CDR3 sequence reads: CASSSSGGAPTEAFF.

The CDR3 sequence is CASSLAPTSKFINEQFF. This chain uses TRBV7-2 with TRBJ2-1; there is no DNA to check the TCRdb D call of TRBD2. In germline, CDR1 is SGHTA, CDR2 FQGNSA. This CDR3 is 17 amino acids long.

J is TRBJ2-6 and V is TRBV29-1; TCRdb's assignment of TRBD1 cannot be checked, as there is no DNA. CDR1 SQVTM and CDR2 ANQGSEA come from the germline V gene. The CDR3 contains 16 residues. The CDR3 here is CSIGGTGIWGANVLTF.

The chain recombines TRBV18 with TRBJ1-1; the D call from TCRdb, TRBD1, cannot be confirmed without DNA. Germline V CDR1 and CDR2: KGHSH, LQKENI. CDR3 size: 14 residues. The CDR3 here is CASSPRTDWTEAFF.

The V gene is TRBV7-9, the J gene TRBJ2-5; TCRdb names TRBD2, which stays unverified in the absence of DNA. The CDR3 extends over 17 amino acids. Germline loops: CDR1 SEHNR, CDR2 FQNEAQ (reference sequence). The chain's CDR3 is CASSPGTSGQLQETQYF. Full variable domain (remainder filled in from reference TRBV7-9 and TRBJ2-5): DTGVSQNPRHKITKRGQNVTFRCDPISEHNRLYWYRQTLGQGPEFLTYFQNEAQLEKSRLLSDRFSAERPKGSFSTLEIQRTEQGDSAMYLCASSPGTSGQLQETQYFGPGTRLLVL.

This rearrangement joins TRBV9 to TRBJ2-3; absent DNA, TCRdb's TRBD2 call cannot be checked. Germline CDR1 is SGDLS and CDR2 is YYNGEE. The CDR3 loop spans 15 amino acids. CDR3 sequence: CASSLKGAVIDTQYF. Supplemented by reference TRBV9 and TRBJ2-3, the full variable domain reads DSGVTQTPKHLITATGQRVTLRCSPRSGDLSVYWYQQSLDQGLQFLIQYYNGEERAKGNILERFSAQQFPDLHSELNLSSLELGDSALYFCASSLKGAVIDTQYFGPGTRLTVL.

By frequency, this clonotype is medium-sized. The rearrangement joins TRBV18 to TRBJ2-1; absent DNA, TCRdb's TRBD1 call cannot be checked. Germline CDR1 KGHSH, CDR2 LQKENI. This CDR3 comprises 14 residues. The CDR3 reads CASSPAGGYNEQFF.

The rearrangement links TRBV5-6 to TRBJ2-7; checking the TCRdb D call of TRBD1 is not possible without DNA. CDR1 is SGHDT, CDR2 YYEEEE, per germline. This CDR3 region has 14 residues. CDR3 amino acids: CASSLGAVTYEQYF.

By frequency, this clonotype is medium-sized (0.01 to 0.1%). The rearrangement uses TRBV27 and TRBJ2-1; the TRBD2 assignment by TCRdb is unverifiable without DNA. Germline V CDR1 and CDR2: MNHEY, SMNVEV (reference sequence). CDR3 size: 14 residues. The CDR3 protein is CASSSLLSYNEQFF.

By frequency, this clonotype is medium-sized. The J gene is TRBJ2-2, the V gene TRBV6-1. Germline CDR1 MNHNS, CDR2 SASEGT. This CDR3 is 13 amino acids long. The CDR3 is CASSEGYTGELFF.

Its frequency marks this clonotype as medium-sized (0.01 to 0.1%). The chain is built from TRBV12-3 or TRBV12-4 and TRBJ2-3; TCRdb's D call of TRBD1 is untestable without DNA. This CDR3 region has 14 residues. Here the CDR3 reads CASSPRTSADTQYF.

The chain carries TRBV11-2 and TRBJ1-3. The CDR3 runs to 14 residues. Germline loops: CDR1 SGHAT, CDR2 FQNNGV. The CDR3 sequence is CASSSVSSGNTIYF.